The table lists the clone carrying this T cell receptor (beta chain) with many counts. Its antigen is unknown. The study enrolled patients aged 18 to 65 with newly diagnosed hyperthyroidism of under 2 months' duration. Isolation of PBMCs was performed on roughly 9 ml fresh peripheral blood. The germline V gene has CDR1 MNHNS and CDR2 SASEGT. The CDR3 has 14 residues. Trimming shortened V by 10 bases and J by 5 bases, and 15 bases separated the two germline ends. The data were obtained in a study of T cells in Graves' hyperthyroidism and ophthalmopathy. Regarding the study as a whole: Most clonotypes that expanded in the thyroid above 0.001 also showed up in blood. Stable hyperthyroidism was separated from ophthalmopathy by a model based on 13 V-J features.

TCR beta CDR3 regions were amplified from RNA. First-round RT-PCR of the TCR CDR3 relied on the HTBI primer set. TCRdb reprocessed the multiplex PCR reads with MiXCR, giving one entry per CDR3 protein. The sample yields some 350,000 distinct CDR3 sequences, approximately 19% seen once. The sample comprised blood. This sequence was found in a woman between 18 and 29 years old with Graves' hyperthyroidism. The genes are TRBV6-1 and TRBJ1-6; no reliable D call. The CDR3 spells CATPLTLHNSPLHF. The CDR3 DNA follows: TGTGCCACCCCTCTGACGCTTCATAATTCACCCCTCCACTTT.